The present T cell receptor beta chain was sequenced within a study of shared clonotypes between healthy human individuals. Study-wide background: CD4 naive and CD4 memory each took three plates per donor, while CD8 naive took two and CD8 memory one.

Sequenced by immunoSEQ multiplex PCR; TCRdb stores in-frame clones only, minus some. The sample contains around 370,000 clones, 95% to 97% of which appear only once. Trimming removed 2 bases at V and 4 bases at J, with 6 bases between. The CDR3 runs 13 residues. From germline, CDR1 is SGHDN and CDR2 FVKESK. Donors were Caucasian adults residing in Nashville, Tennessee, USA. Note on this clone: Its antigen is undetermined.

Study-wide results and limits: An anticipated effect of sequencing depth on clonotype sharing among donors was recognized.

This receptor was taken from a man aged 25 to 40 in good health. Sequencing input: memory CD8+ T cells sorted from blood. Documented subset: CD45RO+ cells pooled with CCR7-negative TemRA cells. The chain is built from TRBV14 and TRBJ1-3; D gene unclear. CDR3 residues: CASSQSKGNTIYF. CDR3 in DNA: TGTGCCAGCAGCCAATCGAAGGGAAACACCATATATTTT. Combining the CDR3 with reference TRBV14 and TRBJ1-3 gives the whole variable domain EAGVTQFPSHSVIEKGQTVTLRCDPISGHDNLYWYRRVMGKEIKFLLHFVKESKQDESGMPNNRFLAERTGGTYSTLKVQPAELEDSGVYFCASSQSKGNTIYFGEGSWLTVV.